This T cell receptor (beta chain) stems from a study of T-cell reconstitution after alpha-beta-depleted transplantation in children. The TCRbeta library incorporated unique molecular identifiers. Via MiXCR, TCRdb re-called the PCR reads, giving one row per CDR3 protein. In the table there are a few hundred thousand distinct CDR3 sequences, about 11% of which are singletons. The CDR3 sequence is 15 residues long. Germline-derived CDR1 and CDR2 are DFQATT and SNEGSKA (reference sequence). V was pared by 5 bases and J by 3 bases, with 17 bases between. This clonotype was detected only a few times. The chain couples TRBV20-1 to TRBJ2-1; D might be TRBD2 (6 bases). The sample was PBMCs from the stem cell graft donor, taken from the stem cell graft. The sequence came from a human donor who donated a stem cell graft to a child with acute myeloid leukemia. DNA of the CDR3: TGCAGTGCTTCCCATCTAGCGAGAGTCTACAATGAGCAGTTCTTC. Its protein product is CSASHLARVYNEQFF.